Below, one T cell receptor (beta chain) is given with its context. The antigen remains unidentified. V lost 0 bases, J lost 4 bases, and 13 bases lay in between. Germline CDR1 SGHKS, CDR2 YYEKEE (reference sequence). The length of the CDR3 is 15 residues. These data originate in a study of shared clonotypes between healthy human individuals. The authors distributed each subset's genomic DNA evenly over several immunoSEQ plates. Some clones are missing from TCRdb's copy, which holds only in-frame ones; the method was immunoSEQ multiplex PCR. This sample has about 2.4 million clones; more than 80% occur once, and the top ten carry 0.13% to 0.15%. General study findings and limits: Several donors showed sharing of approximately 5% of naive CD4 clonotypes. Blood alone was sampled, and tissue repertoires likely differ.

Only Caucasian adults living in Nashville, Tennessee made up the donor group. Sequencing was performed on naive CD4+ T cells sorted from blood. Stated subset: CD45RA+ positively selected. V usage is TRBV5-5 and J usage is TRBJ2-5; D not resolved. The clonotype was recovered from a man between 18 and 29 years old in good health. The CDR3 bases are TGTGCCAGCAGCTTGGGTGGGGTACAAGGAGAGACCCAGTACTTC. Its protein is CASSLGGVQGETQYF.